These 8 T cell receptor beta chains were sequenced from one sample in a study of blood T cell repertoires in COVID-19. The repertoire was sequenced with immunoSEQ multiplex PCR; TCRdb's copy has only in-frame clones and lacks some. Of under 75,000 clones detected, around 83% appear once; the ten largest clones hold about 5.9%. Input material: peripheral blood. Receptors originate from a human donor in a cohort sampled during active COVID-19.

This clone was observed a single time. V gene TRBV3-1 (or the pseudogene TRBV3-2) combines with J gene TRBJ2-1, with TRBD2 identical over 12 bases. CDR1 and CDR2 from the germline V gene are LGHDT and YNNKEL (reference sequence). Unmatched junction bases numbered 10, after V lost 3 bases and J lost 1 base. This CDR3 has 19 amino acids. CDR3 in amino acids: CASSHILAGGRWSYNEQFF. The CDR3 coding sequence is TGTGCCAGCAGCCACATACTAGCGGGGGGCCGTTGGTCCTACAATGAGCAGTTCTTC.

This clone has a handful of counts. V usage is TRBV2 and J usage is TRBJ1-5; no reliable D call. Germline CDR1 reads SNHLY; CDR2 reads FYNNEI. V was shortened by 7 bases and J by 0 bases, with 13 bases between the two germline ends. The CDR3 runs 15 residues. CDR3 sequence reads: CASKEEGVSNQPQHF. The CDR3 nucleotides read TGTGCCAGCAAGGAGGAGGGAGTTAGCAATCAGCCCCAGCATTTT.

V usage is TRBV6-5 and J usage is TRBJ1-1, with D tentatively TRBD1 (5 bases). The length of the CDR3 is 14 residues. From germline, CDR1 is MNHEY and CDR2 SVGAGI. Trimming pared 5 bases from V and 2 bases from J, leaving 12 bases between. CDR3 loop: CASSKDTINTEAFF. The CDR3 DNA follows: TGTGCCAGCAGTAAGGACACAATTAACACTGAAGCTTTCTTT.

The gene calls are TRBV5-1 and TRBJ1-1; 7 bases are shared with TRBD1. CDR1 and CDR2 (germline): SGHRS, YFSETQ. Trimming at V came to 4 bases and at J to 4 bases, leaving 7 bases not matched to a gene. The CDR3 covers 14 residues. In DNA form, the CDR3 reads TGCGCCAGCAGCCAGGAGGGGGCAGGCACTGAAGCTTTCTTT. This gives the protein CASSQEGAGTEAFF.

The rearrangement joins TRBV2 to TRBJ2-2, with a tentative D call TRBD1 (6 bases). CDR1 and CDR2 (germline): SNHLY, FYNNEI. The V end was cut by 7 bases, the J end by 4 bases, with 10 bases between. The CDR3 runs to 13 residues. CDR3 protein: CASTTGTTGELFF. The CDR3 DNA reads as TGTGCCAGCACCACAGGGACCACCGGGGAGCTGTTTTTT. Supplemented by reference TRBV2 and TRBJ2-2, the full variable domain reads EPEVTQTPSHQVTQMGQEVILRCVPISNHLYFYWYRQILGQKVEFLVSFYNNEISEKSEIFDDQFSVERPDGSNFTLKIRSTKLEDSAMYFCASTTGTTGELFFGEGSRLTVL.

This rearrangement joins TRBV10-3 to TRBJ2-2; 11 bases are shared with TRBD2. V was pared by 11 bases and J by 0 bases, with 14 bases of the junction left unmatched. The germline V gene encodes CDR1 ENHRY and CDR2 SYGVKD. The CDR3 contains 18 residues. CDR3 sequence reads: CASLAGEGSSANTGELFF. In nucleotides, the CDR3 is TGTGCCTCACTAGCGGGAGAGGGATCGAGTGCGAACACCGGGGAGCTGTTTTTT.

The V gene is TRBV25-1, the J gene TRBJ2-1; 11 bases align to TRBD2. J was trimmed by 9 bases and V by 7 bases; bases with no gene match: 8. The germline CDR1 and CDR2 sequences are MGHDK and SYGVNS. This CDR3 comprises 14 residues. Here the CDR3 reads CASKLAGALGEQFF. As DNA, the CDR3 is TGTGCCAGCAAACTAGCGGGGGCCCTAGGTGAGCAGTTCTTC. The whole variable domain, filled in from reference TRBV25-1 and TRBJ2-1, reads EADIYQTPRYLVIGTGKKITLECSQTMGHDKMYWYQQDPGMELHLIHYSYGVNSTEKGDLSSESTVSRIRTEHFPLTLESARPSHTSQYLCASKLAGALGEQFFGPGTRLTVL.

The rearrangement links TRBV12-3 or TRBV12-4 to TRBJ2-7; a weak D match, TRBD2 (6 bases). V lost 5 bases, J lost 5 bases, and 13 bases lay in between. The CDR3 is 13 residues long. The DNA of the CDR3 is TGTGCCAGCAGTGGGGGGTATGTCGACGAGCAGTACTTC. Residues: CASSGGYVDEQYF.